Below, one T cell receptor beta chain is given with its context. This clone's antigen is unknown. The record has no base qualities; no much larger clone is one base away. Ficoll-Paque density gradient centrifugation was used to isolate PBMCs. The V end gives up 5 bases and the J end 3 bases, leaving 9 bases in the junction not matched to a gene. The germline V gene encodes CDR1 SGHVS and CDR2 FNYEAQ. Measured from the cysteine to the phenylalanine, the CDR3 is 16 residues long. Just the 48-base CDR3 DNA is kept, in frame starting at base 1. This sample stems from a study of T-cell memory formation after mild COVID-19 (TCRdb year 2021). About the full investigation: TCR sequence clusters from the two donors were found to be largely donor specific. In a couple of donors, T-cell clones that expanded and contracted after mild COVID-19 were tracked by sequencing TCRalpha and TCRbeta repertoires over time. Two young, previously healthy adult volunteers, one female and one male, were included in the cohort.

Broader findings and caveats from the paper: The study covered only two mild cases, and larger cohorts including severe cases with pre-infection samples were considered necessary. Whether the second-wave clones peaking on day 37 were SARS-CoV-2 specific was not confirmed. Contracting CD4+ clones were located mainly in the CM and EM memory subsets, whereas CD8+ clones were found to be enriched in EMRA. Some responding clones were found in pre-infection memory, which suggests that pre-existing cross-reactive memory T cells took part in the SARS-CoV-2 response. Clones that contracted from day 15 to 85 showed balanced CD4/CD8 phenotypes, whereas a second wave of clones that expanded from day 15 to 37 leaned towards CD4+.

Sequencing relied on an Illumina NovaSeq 6000. TCRalpha and TCRbeta cDNA libraries were constructed by 5'RACE with constant-segment primers, with sample barcodes and unique molecular identifiers being introduced. Trizol reagent was used to extract RNA from every sample. Library amplification was performed in two PCR steps, and a second sample barcode and Illumina TruSeq adapters were introduced in the second step. Sequencing of the libraries was done on an Illumina NovaSeq, producing 2 x 150 bp paired-end reads. The study's processing was this. Demultiplexing of reads and collapsing into UMI-guided consensus sequences were performed with migec v1.2.7. Using mixcr v2.1.11, UMI consensuses were aligned to TRA and TRB V and J templates and then assembled into clonotypes. Clonotypes were classified as expanded or contracted when called significant by both edgeR and NoisET, with noise models trained on biological replicates. For edgeR calls, the cutoffs were a false discovery rate-adjusted p below 0.01 and a log2 fold-change threshold of 1. As an exploratory analysis of dynamics, max-normalized trajectories of the 1000 most abundant clonotypes were examined with PCA combined with hierarchical clustering. Separately sequenced CD4+ and CD8+ repertoires were used to assign a CD4 or CD8 phenotype to each responding clone. TCRdb cleaned the public reads at Q25 with fastp, built clones with MiXCR and kept in-frame beta chains. Entries that share a CDR3 protein sequence are merged under the most common genes and DNA. In this record, the V and J calls reflect TCRdb's handling and not the investigators' own analysis. This sample has fewer than 250,000 distinct CDR3 sequences in its table, and around 16% of those were observed once. The top ten clonotypes cover 2.4% of the sample.

The sequence is built from TRBV7-6 and TRBJ1-5; 8 bases in between match TRBD1. The sample comprised PBMCs or a T cell subset sorted from them (not recorded which). The TCR was taken from an adult woman who had mild COVID-19 (a few samples of this study predate the infection). The sample titles of this study are shuffled in the database, so cell type and time point are left out; the donor was told from shared clones. The CDR3 has the sequence CASSGRTGLPNQPQHF. The DNA sequence reads TGTGCCAGCAGCGGTCGGACAGGGCTCCCCAATCAGCCCCAGCATTTT.